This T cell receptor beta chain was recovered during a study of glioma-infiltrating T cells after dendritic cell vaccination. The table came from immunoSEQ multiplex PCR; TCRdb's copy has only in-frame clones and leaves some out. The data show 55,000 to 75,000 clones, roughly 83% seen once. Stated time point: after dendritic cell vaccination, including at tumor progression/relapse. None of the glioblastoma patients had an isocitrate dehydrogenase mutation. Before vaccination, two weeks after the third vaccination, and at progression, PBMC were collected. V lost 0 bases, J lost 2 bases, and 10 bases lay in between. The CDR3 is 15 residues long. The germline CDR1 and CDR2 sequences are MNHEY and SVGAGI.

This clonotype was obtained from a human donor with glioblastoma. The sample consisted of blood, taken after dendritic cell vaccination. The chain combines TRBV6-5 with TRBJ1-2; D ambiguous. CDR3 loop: CASSYSIRENYGYTF. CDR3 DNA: TGTGCCAGCAGTTACTCTATCCGGGAGAACTATGGCTACACCTTC.